One and the same sample provided the 27 T cell receptor beta chains below, sequenced in a study of blood T cell repertoires in COVID-19. The assay was immunoSEQ multiplex PCR, and TCRdb's table has in-frame clones only and misses some. The sample records about 83,000 clones, about 83% being singletons. The sequenced sample was peripheral blood. These receptors originate from a man aged 45-65 years with active COVID-19.

This clone was seen once. The rearrangement links TRBV19 to TRBJ1-1; D gene unclear. Germline CDR1 reads LNHDA; CDR2 reads SQIVND (reference sequence). V was shortened by 7 bases and J by 4 bases, with 13 bases between the two germline ends. The CDR3 sequence is 13 residues long. The CDR3 sequence: CASNRGFSTEAFF. In DNA form, the CDR3 reads TGTGCCAGTAATCGAGGGTTTTCCACTGAAGCTTTCTTT.

The rearrangement joins TRBV27 to TRBJ2-3; the D gene is possibly TRBD2 (5 bases). Trimming stripped 2 bases from V and 3 bases from J, with 12 bases between. The CDR3 sequence is 15 residues long. Looked up from germline, CDR1 is MNHEY and CDR2 is SMNVEV (reference sequence). The CDR3 region has the DNA TGTGCCAGCAGTTTAGGAATAGCGATTACAGATACGCAGTATTTT. Protein product: CASSLGIAITDTQYF.

This clone has just one count. V gene TRBV6-2 or TRBV6-3 combines with J gene TRBJ1-1; 8 nucleotides match TRBD1. The CDR3 is 15 amino acids. Germline assignment: CDR1 MNHEY and CDR2 SVGEGT. V dropped 1 base and J dropped 1; count of bases not matched to a gene: 2. CDR3 sequence reads: CASSYYGTGNTEAFF. DNA for the CDR3: TGTGCCAGCAGTTACTACGGGACAGGGAACACTGAAGCTTTCTTT.

The rearrangement links TRBV6-1 to TRBJ1-2, with 8 bases identical to TRBD1. Germline lookup yields CDR1 MNHNS and CDR2 SASEGT. V dropped 4 bases and J dropped 1; count of bases not matched to a gene: 8. The CDR3 is 16 residues long. The CDR3: CASSGALGQDNYGYTF. The CDR3 DNA sequence: TGTGCCAGCAGTGGAGCCCTGGGACAGGATAACTATGGCTACACCTTC.

V gene TRBV18 combines with J gene TRBJ1-2, with D maybe TRBD1 (5 bases). The germline V gene encodes CDR1 KGHSH and CDR2 LQKENI. The CDR3 sequence is 12 residues long. The V end was cut by 2 bases, the J end by 6 bases, with 7 bases between. CDR3 region: CASSPSGDGYTF. CDR3 coding DNA: TGTGCCAGCTCACCATCGGGGGATGGCTACACCTTC.

The rearrangement links TRBV5-6 to TRBJ2-7, with D maybe TRBD1 (6 bases). The CDR3 sequence is 15 residues long. Trimming stripped 2 bases from V and 3 bases from J, with 15 bases between. Germline assignment: CDR1 SGHDT and CDR2 YYEEEE. The CDR3 DNA is TGTGCCAGCAGCTTCGGCAGGGGAGTTCTCTACGAGCAGTACTTC. This sequence encodes CASSFGRGVLYEQYF.

The V and J genes are TRBV6-2 or TRBV6-3 and TRBJ2-4, with 7 bases that match TRBD1. CDR3 length: 17 residues. Looked up from germline, CDR1 is MNHEY and CDR2 is SVGEGT. The V segment lost 0 bases and the J segment 0 bases; nucleotides outside the gene matches: 5. The CDR3 DNA is TGTGCCAGCAGTTACTCGGGACAGCCGTTAGCCAAAAACATTCAGTACTTC. The encoded protein is CASSYSGQPLAKNIQYF.

The chain recombines TRBV4-2 with TRBJ2-2, with D possibly TRBD2 on 6 matching bases. The V end lost 2 bases, the J end lost 6 bases, and 13 bases lay between the germline ends. Germline CDR1 reads LGHNA; CDR2 reads YNFKEQ. The CDR3 sequence is 15 residues long. DNA for the CDR3: TGTGCCAGCAGCCAAAAACCCTGGGGGGCCGGGGAGCTGTTTTTT. Translated: CASSQKPWGAGELFF.

This chain connects TRBV9 to TRBJ1-4; 8 nucleotides agree with TRBD1. Trimming at V came to 4 bases and at J to 4 bases, leaving 6 bases not matched to a gene. The CDR3 length is 15 residues. Germline V CDR1 and CDR2: SGDLS, YYNGEE. The CDR3 DNA reads TGTGCCAGCAGCCCCCAAGGACAGGGTAATGAAAAACTGTTTTTT. Protein: CASSPQGQGNEKLFF.

This clone was detected once. The chain links TRBV3-1 (or the pseudogene TRBV3-2) to TRBJ2-5; 8 nucleotides line up with TRBD1. The germline V gene encodes CDR1 LGHDT and CDR2 YNNKEL (reference sequence). Trimming at V came to 6 bases and at J to 4 bases, leaving 7 bases not matched to a gene. The CDR3 extends over 14 amino acids. CDR3 sequence (DNA): TGTGCCAGCAGACTAGGACAGGGAGGAGAGACCCAGTACTTC. Protein product: CASRLGQGGETQYF.

The chain combines TRBV6-1 with TRBJ1-6; tentatively, D is TRBD1 (5 bases). The ends were cut back, 4 bases at V and 4 bases at J, with 14 bases in the middle. Per the germline V gene, CDR1 is MNHNS and CDR2 is SASEGT. This CDR3 spans 16 amino acids. The CDR3 reads CASSGQRLGYNSPLHF. The CDR3 DNA reads as TGTGCCAGCAGTGGACAGAGACTGGGTTATAATTCACCCCTCCACTTT.

The V call is TRBV2, the J call TRBJ2-6, with 7 bases matching TRBD2. Germline CDR1 and CDR2: SNHLY and FYNNEI. V shed 6 bases, J shed 11 bases, and the junction held 10 bases outside the gene matches. There are 14 residues in the CDR3. CDR3 loop: CASSDDGAGDVLTF. The CDR3 DNA reads as TGTGCCAGCAGCGATGACGGGGCGGGGGACGTCCTGACTTTC.

V and J are TRBV10-3 and TRBJ2-7, with D possibly matching TRBD1 (5 bases). CDR3 length equals 13 residues. Trimming left V 6 bases short and J 2 bases short, with 11 bases between. Germline V lookup: CDR1 ENHRY, CDR2 SYGVKD. The CDR3 DNA sequence: TGTGCCATCAGCCAACAGGTTCCCTACGAGCAGTACTTC. Its translation: CAISQQVPYEQYF.

J is TRBJ1-1 and V is TRBV6-2 or TRBV6-3; the match to TRBD1 covers 9 bases. The germline V gene encodes CDR1 MNHEY and CDR2 SVGEGT. The CDR3 loop spans 14 amino acids. V trimming: 5 bases; J trimming: 6 bases; junction bases outside the gene matches: 7. The DNA of the CDR3 is TGTGCCAGCAGTCGGGACAGGGCTGCCGCTGAAGCTTTCTTT. Its protein product is CASSRDRAAAEAFF.

The rearrangement links TRBV2 to TRBJ1-1; D uncertain. The V gene's germline CDR1 is SNHLY and CDR2 FYNNEI. The CDR3 extends over 14 amino acids. V dropped 5 bases and J dropped 1 base, with 11 bases sitting between them. CDR3 coding DNA: TGTGCCAGCAGTACTAGATGGGGGAACACTGAAGCTTTCTTT. Translated: CASSTRWGNTEAFF.

The chain is built from TRBV7-2 and TRBJ2-7; 8 nucleotides align to TRBD1. Germline CDR1 reads SGHTA; CDR2 reads FQGNSA. The CDR3 spans 14 residues. With 8 bases clipped from V and 2 bases from J, the junction kept 8 bases outside the gene matches. The CDR3, as DNA: TGTGCCAGCGGTCGGACAGGGAAAACCTACGAGCAGTACTTC. Translating it yields CASGRTGKTYEQYF.

The J gene is TRBJ2-2, the V gene TRBV5-1; the D gene is possibly TRBD2 (6 bases). V dropped 4 bases and J dropped 0 bases, with 19 bases sitting between them. CDR3 length equals 18 residues. Germline assignment: CDR1 SGHRS and CDR2 YFSETQ. CDR3 protein: CASSRFGTAEPNTGELFF. In nucleotides, the CDR3 is TGCGCCAGCAGCCGATTCGGGACTGCTGAACCGAACACCGGGGAGCTGTTTTTT.

CDR3 protein: CASSFLGLQKSKETQYF. CDR3 nucleotide sequence: TGTGCCAGCAGCTTCTTGGGGCTACAGAAGAGTAAAGAGACCCAGTACTTC. This chain connects TRBV5-4 to TRBJ2-5; tentatively, D is TRBD1 (5 bases). The V gene's germline CDR1 is SGHNT and CDR2 YYREEE (reference sequence). CDR3 size: 17 residues. The V end lost 2 bases, the J end lost 3 bases, and 20 bases lay between the germline ends.

This sequence joins TRBV5-1 and TRBJ1-1; 9 bases are a match to TRBD1. The CDR3 totals 18 residues. Per the germline V gene, CDR1 is SGHRS and CDR2 is YFSETQ. Trimming at V came to 1 base and at J to 4 bases, leaving 14 bases not matched to a gene. CDR3: CASSLRPRDRVSITEAFF. DNA for the CDR3: TGCGCCAGCAGCTTGCGGCCCCGGGACAGGGTTTCGATCACTGAAGCTTTCTTT.

This clone was counted between two and nine times. The gene calls are TRBV2 and TRBJ1-4; 9 bases agree with TRBD1. Looked up from germline, CDR1 is SNHLY and CDR2 is FYNNEI. J lost 14 bases, V lost 6 bases, and 7 bases had no gene match. The CDR3 is 12 amino acids. Here the CDR3 reads CASRGTGTELFF. The DNA of the CDR3 is TGTGCCAGCAGGGGGACAGGGACAGAGCTGTTTTTT.

V gene TRBV6-1 combines with J gene TRBJ2-6, with D perhaps TRBD2 (6 bases). CDR1 MNHNS and CDR2 SASEGT come from the germline V gene. The CDR3 totals 17 residues. The ends were cut back, 1 base at V and 0 bases at J, with 10 bases in the middle. The CDR3 nucleotides are TGTGCCAGCAGTGAAGGGGGGGTTAGCTCTGGGGCCAACGTCCTGACTTTC. Translated: CASSEGGVSSGANVLTF.

The CDR3 bases are TGTGCCAGTAGTACGGACAGGGCTAGCAATCAGCCCCAGCATTTT. Translating it yields CASSTDRASNQPQHF. The chain combines TRBV19 with TRBJ1-5, with 8 bases aligning to TRBD1. The CDR3 contains 15 residues. Germline trimming cut 4 bases from V and 0 bases from J; bases unmatched to any gene: 2. CDR1 and CDR2 from the germline V gene are LNHDA and SQIVND (reference sequence).

The chain couples TRBV9 to TRBJ2-1; weak D call: TRBD2 (6 bases). CDR1 and CDR2 from the germline V gene are SGDLS and YYNGEE. The CDR3 is 17 residues long. Trimming stripped 2 bases from V and 0 bases from J, with 15 bases between. Here the CDR3 reads CASSVLSSASSYNEQFF. For the CDR3, the DNA is TGTGCCAGCAGCGTTCTTTCTAGCGCCAGCTCCTACAATGAGCAGTTCTTC.

This chain uses TRBV30 with TRBJ2-3, with 9 bases that match TRBD2. V shed 5 bases and J 8 bases; nucleotides not matched to a gene: 11. This CDR3 has 14 amino acids. Germline V gene lookup returns CDR1 GTSNPN and CDR2 SVGIG (reference sequence). The CDR3 is CAWEVRGGLATQYF. In nucleotides, the CDR3 is TGTGCCTGGGAAGTGCGGGGGGGCCTAGCTACGCAGTATTTT.

The rearrangement joins TRBV24-1 to TRBJ2-3, with D maybe TRBD1 (6 bases). Germline V gives CDR1 KGHDR, CDR2 SFDVKD. Between the trimmed V and J ends, which lost 4 bases and 0 bases, there was a span of 10 bases. This CDR3 has 15 amino acids. The CDR3 spells CATSDPGQSTDTQYF. CDR3 in DNA: TGTGCCACCAGTGACCCCGGACAGAGCACAGATACGCAGTATTTT.

The chain combines TRBV4-3 with TRBJ2-7, with TRBD1 identical over 8 bases. CDR3 length equals 15 residues. Unmatched junction bases numbered 9, after V lost 4 bases and J lost 4 bases. Germline V gene data show CDR1 as LGHNA and CDR2 as YSLEER. CDR3 bases: TGCGCCAGCAGCCGACTGGCAGGGGGCGATTACGAGCAGTACTTC. Protein sequence: CASSRLAGGDYEQYF.

In its sample, this clone was seen once. The chain is built from TRBV12-5 and TRBJ2-3, with a possible D match to TRBD2 (6 bases). Germline V gene data show CDR1 as LGHNT and CDR2 as FRNRAP. The ends were cut back, 7 bases at V and 6 bases at J, with 20 bases in the middle. The CDR3 runs to 15 residues. CDR3: CASALYGGFTDTQYF. DNA for the CDR3: TGTGCTAGTGCTCTGTATGGGGGGTTTACCGATACGCAGTATTTT.